This T cell receptor beta chain was identified during a study of blood T cell repertoires in COVID-19. Study in general: Sites across the United States, Italy and Spain contributed samples from acute and convalescent COVID-19. PBMCs, B-cell-depleted T cells, or T cells provided the cDNA or gDNA that made up the material.

A few counts support this clone. Authors' analysis steps: Estimation of nucleated cell counts was performed using reference gene primer amplification. The assay was immunoSEQ multiplex PCR, and TCRdb's table has in-frame clones only and misses some. The V and J calls and the clone size are those of that table, but D and trimming were determined from the DNA. The sample contains roughly 140,000 clones, approximately 91% of which appear only once. Germline V CDR1 and CDR2: LGHDT, YNNKEL (reference sequence). The CDR3 runs to 14 residues. V dropped 1 base and J dropped 7 bases, with 13 bases sitting between them.

The receptor comes from an older man with acute or convalescent COVID-19. The source material was peripheral blood. The V gene is TRBV3-1 (or the pseudogene TRBV3-2), the J gene TRBJ1-2; D gene uncertain. DNA of the CDR3: TGTGCCAGCAGCCAAGTTTGGAGCGAGAGTGGCTACACCTTC. Translating gives CASSQVWSESGYTF.